The 22 T cell receptor beta chains given below trace back to one sample, sequenced in a study of cytomegalovirus exposure and HLA in healthy donors. In the PCR, 60 Vbeta and 13 Jbeta primers were used. Sequenced by immunoSEQ multiplex PCR; TCRdb stores in-frame clones only, minus some. The sample contains fewer than 150,000 clones, under 85% of which appear only once. The sequenced sample consisted of PBMCs. The receptors were gathered from a man younger than 40 in good health and CMV-seronegative.

The J gene is TRBJ2-6, the V gene TRBV5-5, with D unresolved. The germline V gene encodes CDR1 SGHKS and CDR2 YYEKEE (reference sequence). Trimming pared 0 bases from V and 0 bases from J, leaving 4 bases between. CDR3 length: 15 residues. The CDR3 DNA reads TGTGCCAGCAGCTTGGGGAGCTCTGGGGCCAACGTCCTGACTTTC. It translates to CASSLGSSGANVLTF.

The gene calls are TRBV19 and TRBJ2-3, with TRBD1 as a possible D gene (6 bases). CDR3 length: 15 residues. Germline CDR1 and CDR2: LNHDA and SQIVND (reference sequence). The germline V and J ends were trimmed by 10 bases and 0 bases, with 17 bases remaining between them. For the CDR3, the DNA is TGTGCCATAGGGATCGGAACAGGGAGCACAGATACGCAGTATTTT. Translating gives CAIGIGTGSTDTQYF.

The chain joins TRBV11-2 to TRBJ1-1, with no clear D. CDR1 SGHAT and CDR2 FQNNGV come from the germline V gene. This CDR3 comprises 12 residues. Trimming took 1 base from V and 5 from J, leaving 5 bases between them. This CDR3 is CASSLAGTEAFF. In DNA, the CDR3 is TGTGCCAGCAGCTTAGCGGGTACTGAAGCTTTCTTT.

This rearrangement joins TRBV9 to TRBJ2-2, with D hard to call. In germline, CDR1 is SGDLS, CDR2 YYNGEE. Trimming left V 0 bases short and J 6 bases short, with 6 bases between. The CDR3 spans 13 residues. The CDR3: CASSVVAAGELFF. The DNA of the CDR3 is TGTGCCAGCAGCGTAGTGGCGGCCGGGGAGCTGTTTTTT.

The sample holds a few counts of this clone. The CDR3 nucleotides read TGTGCCAGCAGTTTTACGGGACAGGGTAATCAGCCCCAGCATTTT. The encoded protein is CASSFTGQGNQPQHF. V and J are TRBV28 and TRBJ1-5; 9 bases match TRBD1. Germline values: CDR1 MDHEN, CDR2 SYDVKM. The CDR3 is 15 amino acids. The junction had 4 bases not matched to a gene; V was cut back by 3 bases and J by 4 bases.

V and J are TRBV6-1 and TRBJ1-2; TRBD1 might be the D (5 bases). The CDR3 loop spans 15 amino acids. V was clipped by 1 base and J by 5 bases, with 14 bases between them. CDR1 is MNHNS and CDR2 is SASEGT in the germline V gene. The CDR3 loop is CASSEVPRVVYGYTF. The CDR3, as DNA: TGTGCCAGCAGTGAAGTCCCCAGGGTGGTTTATGGCTACACCTTC.

V usage is TRBV7-2 and J usage is TRBJ1-2; the match to TRBD1 covers 10 bases. Germline V gene sequence: CDR1 SGHTA, CDR2 FQGNSA. CDR3 length equals 15 residues. V gave up 6 bases and J gave up 7 bases; unmatched junction bases: 11. The CDR3 loop is CASRKNDRGLFGYTF. CDR3 DNA: TGTGCCAGCAGAAAAAACGACAGGGGGCTATTTGGCTACACCTTC.

The V gene is TRBV6-5, the J gene TRBJ1-1; D not certain. Germline lookup yields CDR1 MNHEY and CDR2 SVGAGI. Trimming took off 6 bases at V and 2 bases at J, with 7 bases between the two ends. This CDR3 is built from 12 residues. This CDR3 reads CASRKTNTEAFF. As DNA, the CDR3 is TGTGCCAGCAGGAAGACAAACACTGAAGCTTTCTTT.

The chain recombines TRBV19 with TRBJ1-2; 7 positions agree with TRBD1. The V segment lost 10 bases and the J segment 8 bases; nucleotides outside the gene matches: 13. The CDR3 totals 13 residues. Per the germline V gene, CDR1 is LNHDA and CDR2 is SQIVND (reference sequence). CDR3 residues: CATRDRTERGYTF. The CDR3 DNA is TGTGCCACCCGGGACAGAACAGAAAGGGGCTACACCTTC.

This chain uses TRBV19 with TRBJ1-2, with 9 positions matching TRBD1. There are 14 residues in the CDR3. The V gene's germline CDR1 is LNHDA and CDR2 SQIVND (reference sequence). Trimming at V came to 6 bases and at J to 5 bases, leaving 7 bases not matched to a gene. The CDR3, as DNA: TGTGCCAGTAGAACAGGGGGCGAAGGGTATGGCTACACCTTC. It yields the protein CASRTGGEGYGYTF.

The rearrangement joins TRBV5-1 to TRBJ2-2; D remains ambiguous. V lost 0 bases to trimming and J lost 6 bases, with 12 bases between them. Germline V lookup: CDR1 SGHRS, CDR2 YFSETQ. This CDR3 has 15 amino acids. CDR3 nucleotides: TGCGCCAGCAGCTTGGCCTCGCGGCTGGCCGGGGAGCTGTTTTTT. Protein sequence: CASSLASRLAGELFF.

The chain combines TRBV28 with TRBJ1-1; the match to TRBD1 covers 12 bases. The germline CDR1 and CDR2 sequences are MDHEN and SYDVKM. The CDR3 is 14 amino acids. The ends lost 5 bases at V and 5 bases at J; junction bases unmatched: 3. The CDR3 coding sequence is TGTGCCAGCAGTGGGGACAGGGGGCGGACTGAAGCTTTCTTT. Translation: CASSGDRGRTEAFF.

The table lists this clone with a few counts. The chain uses TRBV9 and TRBJ2-7; D perhaps matches TRBD1 (6 bases). Germline lookup yields CDR1 SGDLS and CDR2 YYNGEE. With 3 bases removed from V and 3 bases from J, the gap between germline ends came to 13 bases. The CDR3 has 14 amino acids. CDR3 nucleotide sequence: TGTGCCAGCAGCGCCCGGGACACGAGCTACGAGCAGTACTTC. It yields the protein CASSARDTSYEQYF.

This clone was recorded only once. The V call is TRBV5-1, the J call TRBJ2-7; 9 positions agree with TRBD1. The CDR3 loop spans 14 amino acids. Per germline, CDR1 SGHRS and CDR2 YFSETQ. Trimming removed 1 base from V and 6 bases from J; junction bases left unmatched: 5. CDR3 nucleotides: TGCGCCAGCAGCTTGATCCCGACAGGGGGCGAGCAGTACTTC. It translates to CASSLIPTGGEQYF.

The chain is built from TRBV6-6 and TRBJ2-1, with a possible D match to TRBD1 (6 bases). The CDR3 sequence is 16 residues long. Germline CDR1 MNHNY, CDR2 SVGAGI (reference sequence). V lost 2 bases, J lost 7 bases, and 18 bases lay in between. CDR3 amino acids: CASSYPPGRTANEQFF. The CDR3 DNA reads as TGTGCCAGCAGTTACCCTCCGGGTAGGACAGCGAATGAGCAGTTCTTC.

This clone has only one observation. V is TRBV2 and J is TRBJ2-7, with D perhaps TRBD2 (5 bases). The CDR3 extends over 12 amino acids. Trimming removed 3 bases from V and 2 bases from J, with 5 bases in between. The germline CDR1 and CDR2 sequences are SNHLY and FYNNEI. In nucleotides, the CDR3 is TGTGCCAGCAGTGAGGAGGCCTACGAGCAGTACTTC. As protein: CASSEEAYEQYF.

The genes are TRBV5-6 and TRBJ2-1; 10 bases agree with TRBD2. V dropped 3 bases and J dropped 7; count of bases not matched to a gene: 10. Germline CDR1 SGHDT, CDR2 YYEEEE. This CDR3 spans 16 amino acids. The CDR3 nucleotides read TGTGCCAGCAGCTACCGAGTAGCGGGAGGATTTAATGAGCAGTTCTTC. Its protein is CASSYRVAGGFNEQFF.

Here the CDR3 DNA reads TGTGCCTGGAGTGAGGGGCGGACTGGAAACACCATATATTTT. This codes for CAWSEGRTGNTIYF. The chain carries TRBV30 and TRBJ1-3; perhaps TRBD1 as D (5 bases). The length of the CDR3 is 14 residues. Per germline, CDR1 GTSNPN and CDR2 SVGIG (reference sequence). V was clipped by 1 base and J by 2 bases, with 9 bases between them.

The chain combines TRBV6-5 with TRBJ1-2; 7 nucleotides agree with TRBD1. Per germline, CDR1 MNHEY and CDR2 SVGAGI. V was pared by 0 bases and J by 3 bases, with 4 bases of the junction left unmatched. The CDR3 spans 15 residues. DNA for the CDR3: TGTGCCAGCAGTTACTCTAAGGGGGCCGACTATGGCTACACCTTC. It encodes CASSYSKGADYGYTF.

V is TRBV5-1 and J is TRBJ2-5; 7 nucleotides agree with TRBD2. Losses at the gene ends were 0 bases for V and 1 base for J; bases not matched to a gene: 6. This CDR3 region has 16 residues. Germline V lookup: CDR1 SGHRS, CDR2 YFSETQ. CDR3 in amino acids: CASSLAQGGAQETQYF. CDR3 DNA: TGCGCCAGCAGCTTGGCCCAGGGAGGGGCCCAAGAGACCCAGTACTTC.

V and J are TRBV4-1 and TRBJ2-5, with 10 bases that match TRBD1. J was trimmed by 5 bases and V by 0 bases; bases with no gene match: 3. Looked up from germline, CDR1 is MGHRA and CDR2 is YSYEKL. This CDR3 has 15 residues. This CDR3 is CASSQERDRGETQYF. DNA of the CDR3: TGCGCCAGCAGCCAAGAACGGGACAGGGGTGAGACCCAGTACTTC.

The chain uses TRBV5-4 and TRBJ2-6; D not certain. CDR1 and CDR2 (germline): SGHNT, YYREEE (reference sequence). The CDR3 totals 14 residues. V gave up 4 bases and J gave up 0 bases, with 5 bases separating them. The DNA for the CDR3 is TGTGCCAGCAGCCCCTACTCTGGGGCCAACGTCCTGACTTTC. Its protein is CASSPYSGANVLTF.